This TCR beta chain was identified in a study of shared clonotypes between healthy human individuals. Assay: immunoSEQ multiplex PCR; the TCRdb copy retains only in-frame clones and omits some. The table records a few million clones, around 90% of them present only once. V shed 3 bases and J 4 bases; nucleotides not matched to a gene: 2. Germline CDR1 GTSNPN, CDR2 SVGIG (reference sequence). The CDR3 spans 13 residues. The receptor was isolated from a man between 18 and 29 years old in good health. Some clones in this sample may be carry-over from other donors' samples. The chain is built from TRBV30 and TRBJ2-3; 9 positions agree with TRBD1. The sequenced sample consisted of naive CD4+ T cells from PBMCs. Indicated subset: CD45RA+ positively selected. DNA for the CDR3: TGTGCCTGGAGCGGGACAGGGCCAGATACGCAGTATTTT. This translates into CAWSGTGPDTQYF. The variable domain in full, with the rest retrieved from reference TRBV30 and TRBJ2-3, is SQTIHQWPATLVQPVGSPLSLECTVEGTSNPNLYWYRQAAGRGLQLLFYSVGIGQISSEVPQNLSASRPQDRQFILSSKKLLLSDSGFYLCAWSGTGPDTQYFGPGTRLTVL.